What follows is one TCR beta chain and its context. Its antigen is as yet unknown. The data derive from a study of cytomegalovirus exposure and HLA in healthy donors. Findings and limits, study-wide: As a later analysis revealed, most CMV-associated TCR beta chains appeared HLA-restricted.

Trimming removed 4 bases at V and 0 bases at J, with 12 bases between. This CDR3 spans 15 amino acids. Germline lookup yields CDR1 SGHDN and CDR2 FVKESK. PCR was performed using 60 Vbeta and 13 Jbeta primers. Sequencing was performed with immunoSEQ multiplex PCR; in TCRdb, only in-frame clones are kept and a portion is missing. The data hold roughly 48,000 clones, with around 66% observed a single time. Sequencing was performed on PBMCs. The sequence was collected from a man between 18 and 29 years old in good health and CMV-seronegative. The V and J genes are TRBV14 and TRBJ1-1; possibly TRBD1 for D (6 bases). The CDR3 loop is CASSPTGTVNTEAFF. CDR3 nucleotides: TGTGCCAGCAGCCCAACAGGGACGGTGAACACTGAAGCTTTCTTT.